The T cell receptor beta chain described here comes from a study of T cells in Graves' hyperthyroidism and ophthalmopathy. Study background: Blood was drawn when the patient was first diagnosed and still untreated.

Germline V CDR1 and CDR2: DFQATT, SNEGSKA (reference sequence). The ends were cut back, 6 bases at V and 8 bases at J, with 13 bases in the middle. This CDR3 comprises 11 residues. Amplification of TCR beta CDR3 regions used RNA as the template. First-round RT-PCR of the TCR CDR3 relied on the HTBI primer set. TCRdb reprocessed the multiplex PCR reads via MiXCR and lists one record per CDR3 protein. The data hold approximately 600,000 distinct CDR3 sequences, with around 13% observed a single time. Study-level results: Ophthalmopathy and stable hyperthyroidism were told apart by a 13 V-J model. Most thyroid clonotypes expanded above 0.001 appeared in blood too.

This clonotype occurred a few times. Its antigen is unidentified. Participants, patients aged 18 to 65, had newly diagnosed hyperthyroidism with a duration under 2 months. The receptor comes from a woman aged 25-40 years with Graves' hyperthyroidism that later progressed to Graves' ophthalmopathy. V usage is TRBV20-1 and J usage is TRBJ1-2; D remains unclear. Material: blood. DNA for the CDR3: TGCAGTGCCGGAACTGGGATCGGCTACACCTTC. Protein product: CSAGTGIGYTF.